The 24 T cell receptor beta chains below all came from one sample that was sequenced in a study of cytomegalovirus exposure and HLA in healthy donors (dated by TCRdb to 2015 to 2018). Libraries were prepared through the immunoSEQ multiplex PCR assay. For the multiplex PCR, a mixture combining 60 forward primers for TCR Vbeta segments and 13 reverse primers for TCR Jbeta segments was used. The source is immuneACCESS, and TCRdb retained only in-frame sequences with V and J called. Part of the clones is not carried over; for the studies checked, unresolved V genes explain less than half of this, and the remainder is unexplained. For this sample there are nearly 100,000 clones; roughly three quarters appear just once. The top ten constitute over 15% of the sample. The sequenced sample consisted of PBMCs. The receptors originated from a woman aged 55 to 70 in good health and CMV-seropositive.

This chain connects TRBV30 to TRBJ1-2; D gene unclear. Between the trimmed V and J ends, which lost 2 bases and 4 bases, there was a span of 11 bases. The CDR3 sequence is 13 residues long. CDR1 is GTSNPN, CDR2 SVGIG, per germline (reference sequence). DNA for the CDR3: TGTGCCTGGAGTCGGGAGGGCTTCTATGGCTACACCTTC. As protein: CAWSREGFYGYTF.

The rearrangement joins TRBV9 to TRBJ1-2; tentative D call: TRBD1 (5 bases). Germline lookup yields CDR1 SGDLS and CDR2 YYNGEE. V was clipped by 2 bases and J by 2 bases, with 7 bases between them. The CDR3 is 13 residues long. The CDR3 here is CASSVTGNYGYTF. The CDR3 DNA follows: TGTGCCAGCAGCGTCACAGGAAACTATGGCTACACCTTC.

The chain links TRBV4-1 to TRBJ1-5; D unresolved. The CDR3 totals 17 residues. Trimming removed 0 bases at V and 1 base at J, with 13 bases between. CDR1 MGHRA and CDR2 YSYEKL come from the germline V gene. The CDR3 loop is CASSQDPRAGSNQPQHF. The CDR3 nucleotides are TGCGCCAGCAGCCAAGACCCGAGGGCGGGGAGCAATCAGCCCCAGCATTTT.

The CDR3 is CASSEGTTSGSSTDTQYF. The CDR3 DNA reads as TGTGCCAGCAGTGAAGGCACGACTAGCGGGTCGAGCACAGATACGCAGTATTTT. The rearrangement joins TRBV6-1 to TRBJ2-3; 10 bases align to TRBD2. This CDR3 spans 18 amino acids. J lost 0 bases, V lost 1 base, and 7 bases had no gene match. Germline loops: CDR1 MNHNS, CDR2 SASEGT.

This chain links TRBV5-1 with TRBJ2-3; maybe TRBD1 (5 bases). Germline loops: CDR1 SGHRS, CDR2 YFSETQ. V was trimmed by 0 bases and J by 5 bases, leaving 7 bases between them. This CDR3 has 13 residues. The CDR3 here is CASSLDQGDTQYF. CDR3 in DNA: TGCGCCAGCAGCTTGGACCAGGGAGATACGCAGTATTTT.

This sequence joins TRBV2 and TRBJ2-7; D is possibly TRBD2 (5 bases). CDR1 and CDR2 (germline): SNHLY, FYNNEI. This CDR3 is 14 amino acids long. Between the trimmed V and J ends, which lost 7 bases and 4 bases, there was a span of 17 bases. This chain's CDR3 is CASTPTERGYEQYF. In DNA form, the CDR3 reads TGTGCCAGCACTCCGACGGAAAGAGGGTACGAGCAGTACTTC.

The J gene is TRBJ2-1, the V gene TRBV6-4; TRBD2 agrees at 8 bases. In germline, CDR1 is MRHNA, CDR2 SNTAGT. CDR3 size: 14 residues. The J segment lost 10 bases and the V segment lost 5 bases, leaving 10 bases of the junction unmatched. This CDR3 is CASSPEAGVSEQFF. CDR3 DNA: TGTGCCAGCAGTCCCGAAGCGGGAGTAAGCGAGCAGTTCTTC.

The J gene is TRBJ1-2, the V gene TRBV2; maybe TRBD1 (5 bases). CDR1 and CDR2 (germline): SNHLY, FYNNEI. V dropped 6 bases and J dropped 8 bases, with 10 bases sitting between them. The CDR3 sequence is 11 residues long. CDR3 DNA: TGTGCCAGCAGGGGGCTCGAAGGCTACACCTTC. It encodes CASRGLEGYTF. Together with reference TRBV2 and TRBJ1-2, the CDR3 gives the full variable domain: EPEVTQTPSHQVTQMGQEVILRCVPISNHLYFYWYRQILGQKVEFLVSFYNNEISEKSEIFDDQFSVERPDGSNFTLKIRSTKLEDSAMYFCASRGLEGYTFGSGTRLTVV.

The chain employs TRBV2 and TRBJ1-5, with 9 bases fitting TRBD1. Germline assignment: CDR1 SNHLY and CDR2 FYNNEI. Trimming cost V 6 bases and J 7 bases; bases outside gene matches: 7. The CDR3 totals 14 residues. The CDR3 coding sequence is TGTGCCAGCAGACCGGGACAGGGACGACAGCCCCAGCATTTT. Translated, it gives CASRPGQGRQPQHF.

The chain couples TRBV29-1 to TRBJ1-1, with a weak D call TRBD1 (6 bases). The V end lost 5 bases, the J end lost 8 bases, and 18 bases lay between the germline ends. CDR3 size: 13 residues. The V gene's germline CDR1 is SQVTM and CDR2 ANQGSEA. The CDR3 here is CSVSLGGASEAFF. DNA of the CDR3: TGCAGCGTTTCCCTCGGGGGGGCCTCAGAAGCTTTCTTT.

The chain has TRBV10-2 and TRBJ1-5; TRBD1 might be the D (6 bases). The germline V gene has CDR1 WSHSY and CDR2 SAAADI. V was shortened by 6 bases and J by 3 bases, with 15 bases between the two germline ends. The CDR3 spans 15 residues. CDR3 sequence: CASSSGGWVNQPQHF. CDR3 DNA sequence: TGCGCCAGCAGCTCGGGGGGCTGGGTCAATCAGCCCCAGCATTTT.

The chain combines TRBV4-2 with TRBJ2-3, with 9 positions matching TRBD1. J lost 4 bases, V lost 4 bases, and 0 bases had no gene match. The CDR3 runs to 13 residues. Germline values: CDR1 LGHNA, CDR2 YNFKEQ. CDR3 sequence reads: CASSRQGADTQYF. CDR3 bases: TGTGCCAGCAGCCGACAGGGGGCAGATACGCAGTATTTT.

This clone was detected only a few times. The CDR3 sequence is CASSFQGGNEQFF. CDR3 coding DNA: TGTGCCAGCAGTTTCCAGGGAGGCAATGAGCAGTTCTTC. The chain has TRBV6-6 and TRBJ2-1; TRBD2 is a possible D gene (6 bases). This CDR3 is built from 13 residues. The germline V gene encodes CDR1 MNHNY and CDR2 SVGAGI (reference sequence). With 4 bases removed from V and 6 bases from J, the gap between germline ends came to 10 bases.

This clone was detected only a few times. The genes are TRBV9 and TRBJ2-1, with 7 bases that match TRBD2. This CDR3 is built from 15 residues. From germline, CDR1 is SGDLS and CDR2 YYNGEE. V shed 0 bases, J shed 7 bases, and the junction held 7 bases outside the gene matches. The DNA of the CDR3 is TGTGCCAGCAGCGTAGATGGGGGAGGGGAGAATGAGCAGTTCTTC. Its translation is CASSVDGGGENEQFF.

V usage is TRBV30 and J usage is TRBJ1-4; 7 bases are a match to TRBD1. Germline trimming cut 5 bases from V and 4 bases from J; bases unmatched to any gene: 13. This CDR3 has 16 residues. In germline, CDR1 is GTSNPN, CDR2 SVGIG (reference sequence). DNA for the CDR3: TGTGCCTGGGGTGATTACAGGGGTCGGAATAATGAAAAACTGTTTTTT. Its protein is CAWGDYRGRNNEKLFF.

The chain recombines TRBV28 with TRBJ2-7; D is perhaps TRBD2 (6 bases). The CDR3 extends over 15 amino acids. Trimming removed 5 bases at V and 1 base at J, with 15 bases between. The germline V gene encodes CDR1 MDHEN and CDR2 SYDVKM. CDR3 in DNA: TGTGCCAGCAGTCCGGGGGAGTGGCGGTCCTACGAGCAGTACTTC. Its protein is CASSPGEWRSYEQYF.

V is TRBV2 and J is TRBJ1-5, with D perhaps matching TRBD1 (6 bases). This CDR3 is 13 amino acids long. Trimming left V 7 bases short and J 7 bases short, with 14 bases between. CDR1 is SNHLY, CDR2 FYNNEI, per germline. The CDR3 nucleotides are TGTGCCAGCACCGGGGGGCCCAACCAGCCCCAGCATTTT. This codes for CASTGGPNQPQHF.

The V gene is TRBV18, the J gene TRBJ2-7; TRBD2 agrees at 10 bases. The CDR3 consists of 15 residues. V trimming: 2 bases; J trimming: 3 bases; junction bases outside the gene matches: 4. Germline V lookup: CDR1 KGHSH, CDR2 LQKENI. The CDR3 is CASSPGTSADYEQYF. The DNA of the CDR3 is TGTGCCAGCTCACCAGGGACTAGCGCAGACTACGAGCAGTACTTC.

This rearrangement joins TRBV5-6 to TRBJ2-2; the match to TRBD2 covers 9 bases. The CDR3 length is 17 residues. Per the germline V gene, CDR1 is SGHDT and CDR2 is YYEEEE. The trim removed 1 base at V and 4 bases at J, leaving 8 bases unmatched. The CDR3 region is CASSLRSSGKFTGELFF. In DNA, the CDR3 is TGTGCCAGCAGCTTGCGGTCTAGCGGGAAGTTCACCGGGGAGCTGTTTTTT.

The chain employs TRBV6-5 and TRBJ2-4, with a weak D call TRBD1 (5 bases). This CDR3 region has 14 residues. The germline CDR1 and CDR2 sequences are MNHEY and SVGAGI. Trimming took off 2 bases at V and 8 bases at J, with 13 bases between the two ends. The CDR3 nucleotides read TGTGCCAGCAGTTACAGGAACTCCAGGGACATTCAGTACTTC. It translates to CASSYRNSRDIQYF.

This clone was picked up many times. V gene TRBV7-2 combines with J gene TRBJ1-3; tentatively, D is TRBD1 (6 bases). V lost 4 bases to trimming and J lost 0 bases, with 16 bases between them. CDR1 is SGHTA and CDR2 is FQGNSA in the germline V gene. The CDR3 covers 17 residues. CDR3 region: CASSYTGTELSGNTIYF. For the CDR3, the DNA is TGTGCCAGCAGCTACACAGGGACGGAGCTCTCTGGAAACACCATATATTTT. The whole variable domain, filled in from reference TRBV7-2 and TRBJ1-3, reads GAGVSQSPSNKVTEKGKDVELRCDPISGHTALYWYRQSLGQGLEFLIYFQGNSAPDKSGLPSDRFSAERTGGSVSTLTIQRTQQEDSAVYLCASSYTGTELSGNTIYFGEGSWLTVV.

The J gene is TRBJ2-3, the V gene TRBV10-3; the match to TRBD2 covers 8 bases. Germline-derived CDR1 and CDR2 are ENHRY and SYGVKD. The CDR3 is 13 amino acids. The V gene end was trimmed by 8 bases and the J gene end by 0 bases; junction bases not matched to a gene: 1. The CDR3 region is CAIASGSTDTQYF. In DNA form, the CDR3 reads TGTGCCATCGCTAGCGGGAGCACAGATACGCAGTATTTT.

The chain employs TRBV6-6 and TRBJ2-7, with no clear D. Germline V gives CDR1 MNHNY, CDR2 SVGAGI (reference sequence). The CDR3 extends over 12 amino acids. V lost 5 bases and J lost 0, with 5 bases in between. CDR3 sequence: CASSQSSYEQYF. The CDR3, as DNA: TGTGCCAGCAGTCAATCCTCCTACGAGCAGTACTTC.

J is TRBJ1-5 and V is TRBV6-6, with 8 bases lining up with TRBD1. V trimming: 6 bases; J trimming: 8 bases; junction bases outside the gene matches: 3. The length of the CDR3 is 12 residues. Germline-derived CDR1 and CDR2 are MNHNY and SVGAGI (reference sequence). The CDR3 DNA sequence: TGTGCCAGCAGCCAGGGGGCGAAGCCCCAGCATTTT. It encodes CASSQGAKPQHF.